The rows below give T cell receptor beta chains drawn from one sample of a study of cytomegalovirus exposure and HLA in healthy donors. Profiled with immunoSEQ multiplex PCR; TCRdb holds only in-frame clones, not every one. The sample lists roughly 330,000 clones, roughly 87% occurring once. Sequencing was performed on PBMCs. The receptors derive from a woman in her thirties in good health and CMV-seropositive. The CDR3 runs from the conserved cysteine through the conserved F or W.

TRBV29-1 | 14 | CSVDTGIKKKGQYF
TRBV7-6 | 15 | CASSLGGLSTDTQYF
TRBV28 | 19 | CASSLKAWIGVTNTGELFF
TRBV27 | 14 | CASSLGGYNQPQHF
TRBV6-1 | 18 | CASSGARGQGLPYNEQFF
TRBV7-9 | 13 | CASSLTANYGYTF
TRBV4-3 | 20 | CASSQDSLRSGQGALYEQYF
TRBV30 | 12 | CAWSVRGSGYTF
TRBV27 | 15 | CASSPYEDGKNTIYF
TRBV6-1 | 16 | CASSENLAGGLYEQYF
TRBV13 | 15 | CASSLRTSAYNEQFF
TRBV27 | 13 | CASSQEGNQPQHF
TRBV9 | 14 | CASREPATNEKLFF
TRBV6-5 | 12 | CASWGDQETQYF
TRBV6-5 | 14 | CATSTSGGTGELFF
TRBV29-1 | 13 | CSGSTGSGYEQYF
TRBV6-1 | 13 | CATGLGHIEAQYF
TRBV30 | 11 | CAWSSGVEAFF
TRBV18 | 16 | CASSPPGSPPKNIQYF
TRBV11-2 | 15 | CASSLRRQGAFGYTF
TRBV7-6 | 16 | CASSSRGQAITDTQYF
TRBV7-9 | 14 | CASSLDAPPSPLHF
TRBV5-8 | 15 | CASSLNAVVTETQYF
TRBV9 | 15 | CASSDTGNSYNEQFF
TRBV27 | 14 | CASSAADRGNEQYF
TRBV27 | 15 | CASSLFRDRGHEQYF
TRBV27 | 14 | CASSMGLSYNEQFF
TRBV5-6 | 14 | CASSPQGGTDTQYF
TRBV29-1 | 16 | CSVGRQGAFEWTEAFF
TRBV15 | 11 | CATSRNYEQYF
TRBV2 | 21 | CASTPIWGTSGNLQHYNEQFF
TRBV5-6 | 16 | CASSWTGGRSNQPQHF
TRBV27 | 15 | CASSFLAGGGYEQYF
TRBV28 | 16 | CASSSPSGSPYYEQYF
TRBV28 | 14 | CASGTGGPLYGYTF
TRBV5-6 | 12 | CASSLVGTEAFF
TRBV2 | 11 | CASSENEKLFF
TRBV7-9 | 14 | CASSSRQGAYEQYF
TRBV7-2 | 16 | CASSPGGGRNTGELFF
TRBV5-4 | 13 | CASSLGQGNTIYF
TRBV28 | 15 | CASRYRGQGLYEQYF
TRBV27 | 16 | CASSLRGRAGGDTQYF
TRBV6-4 | 17 | CASSEGWVSGSTDTQYF
TRBV7-3 | 18 | CAIEGGLAGVMSYNEQFF
TRBV5-1 | 15 | CASSPAGTASYEQYF
TRBV15 | 18 | CATSRKRRTRTNTGELFF
TRBV29-1 | 15 | CSVEDPSSGVYEQFF
TRBV30 | 15 | CAWSPGTGNTGELFF
TRBV6-1 | 13 | CASSTTGYYGYTF
TRBV2 | 17 | CASMVRAAMTNTGELFF
TRBV4-1 | 16 | CASSPKRTGGAYEQYF
TRBV6-1 | 13 | CASSLRTQREQFF
TRBV10-1 | 13 | CASSETRGTEAFF
TRBV4-2 | 15 | CASSRGPSMNTEAFF
TRBV7-2 | 14 | CASNRRGGTGELFF
TRBV7-6 | 13 | CASSPGGNQPQHF
TRBV18 | 12 | CASSPSNTEAFF